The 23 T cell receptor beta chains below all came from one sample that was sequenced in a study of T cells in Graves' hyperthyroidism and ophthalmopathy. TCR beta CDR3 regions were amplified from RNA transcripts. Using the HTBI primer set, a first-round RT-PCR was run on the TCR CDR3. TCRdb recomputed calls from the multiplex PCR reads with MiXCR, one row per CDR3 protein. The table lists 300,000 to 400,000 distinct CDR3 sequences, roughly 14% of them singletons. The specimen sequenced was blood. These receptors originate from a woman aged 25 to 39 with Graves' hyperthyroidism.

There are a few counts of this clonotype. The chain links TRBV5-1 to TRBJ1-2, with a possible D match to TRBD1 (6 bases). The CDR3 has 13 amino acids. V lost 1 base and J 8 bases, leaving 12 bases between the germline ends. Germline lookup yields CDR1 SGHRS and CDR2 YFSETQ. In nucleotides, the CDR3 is TGCGCCAGCAGCTTGAGGGGGGACCGGGGCTACACCTTC. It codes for CASSLRGDRGYTF.

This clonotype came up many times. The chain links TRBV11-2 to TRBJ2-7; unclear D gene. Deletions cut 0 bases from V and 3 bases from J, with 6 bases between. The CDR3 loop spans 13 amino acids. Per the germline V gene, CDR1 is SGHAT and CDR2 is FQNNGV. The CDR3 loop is CASSLDVGYEQYF. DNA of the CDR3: TGTGCCAGCAGCTTAGATGTCGGCTACGAGCAGTACTTC.

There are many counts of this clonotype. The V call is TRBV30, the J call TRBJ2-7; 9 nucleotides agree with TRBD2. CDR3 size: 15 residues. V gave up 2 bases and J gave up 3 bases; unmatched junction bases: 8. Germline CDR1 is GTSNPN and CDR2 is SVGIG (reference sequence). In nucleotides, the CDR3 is TGTGCCTGGAGTCATACTAGCGGGTCTGTCTACGAGCAGTACTTC. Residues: CAWSHTSGSVYEQYF. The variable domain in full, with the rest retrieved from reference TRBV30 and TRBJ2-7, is SQTIHQWPATLVQPVGSPLSLECTVEGTSNPNLYWYRQAAGRGLQLLFYSVGIGQISSEVPQNLSASRPQDRQFILSSKKLLLSDSGFYLCAWSHTSGSVYEQYFGPGTRLTVT.

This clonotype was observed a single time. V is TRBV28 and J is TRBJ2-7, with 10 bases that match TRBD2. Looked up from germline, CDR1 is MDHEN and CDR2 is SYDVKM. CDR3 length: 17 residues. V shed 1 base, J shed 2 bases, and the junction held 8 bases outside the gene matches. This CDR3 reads CASSLSPGLAPTYEQYF. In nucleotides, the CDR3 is TGTGCCAGCAGTTTATCACCGGGACTAGCGCCGACCTACGAGCAGTACTTC.

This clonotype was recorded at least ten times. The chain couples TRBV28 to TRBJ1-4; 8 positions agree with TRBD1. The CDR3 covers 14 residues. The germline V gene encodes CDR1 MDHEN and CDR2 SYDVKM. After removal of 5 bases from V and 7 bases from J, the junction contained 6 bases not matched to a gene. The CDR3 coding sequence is TGTGCCAGCAGTGGACAGGGCCGACTTGAAAAACTGTTTTTT. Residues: CASSGQGRLEKLFF. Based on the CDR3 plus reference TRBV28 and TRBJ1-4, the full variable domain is DVKVTQSSRYLVKRTGEKVFLECVQDMDHENMFWYRQDPGLGLRLIYFSYDVKMKEKGDIPEGYSVSREKKERFSLILESASTNQTSMYLCASSGQGRLEKLFFGSGTQLSVL.

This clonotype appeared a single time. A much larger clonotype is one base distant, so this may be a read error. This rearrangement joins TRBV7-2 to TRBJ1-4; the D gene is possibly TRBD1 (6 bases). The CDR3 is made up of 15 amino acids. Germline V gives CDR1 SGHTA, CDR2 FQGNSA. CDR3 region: CASSLGQSINERLFF. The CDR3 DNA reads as TGTGCCAGCAGTCTAGGACAGTCCATTAATGAAAGACTGTTTTTT. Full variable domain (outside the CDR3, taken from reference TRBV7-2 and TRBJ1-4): GAGVSQSPSNKVTEKGKDVELRCDPISGHTALYWYRQSLGQGLEFLIYFQGNSAPDKSGLPSDRFSAERTGGSVSTLTIQRTQQEDSAVYLCASSLGQSINERLFFGSGTQLSVL.

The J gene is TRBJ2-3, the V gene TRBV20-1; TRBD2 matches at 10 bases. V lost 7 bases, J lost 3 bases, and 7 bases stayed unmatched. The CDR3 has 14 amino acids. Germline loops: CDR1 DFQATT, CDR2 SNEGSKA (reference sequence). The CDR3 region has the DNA TGCAGTGAGGAGCGGGAGGGTGGAACAGATACGCAGTATTTT. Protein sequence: CSEEREGGTDTQYF.

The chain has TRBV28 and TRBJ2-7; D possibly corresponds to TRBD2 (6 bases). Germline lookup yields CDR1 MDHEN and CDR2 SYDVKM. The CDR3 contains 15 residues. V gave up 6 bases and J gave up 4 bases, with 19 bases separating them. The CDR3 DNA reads TGTGCCAGCAGCCCTATCGTCGGGGGAGTGTACGAGCAGTACTTC. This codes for CASSPIVGGVYEQYF.

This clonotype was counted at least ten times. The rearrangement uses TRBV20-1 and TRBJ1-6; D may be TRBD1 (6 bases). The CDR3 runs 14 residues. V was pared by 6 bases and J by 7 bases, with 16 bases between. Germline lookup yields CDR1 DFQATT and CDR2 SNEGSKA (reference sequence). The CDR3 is CSALTGSGNSPLHF. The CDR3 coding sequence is TGCAGTGCCCTGACAGGCTCCGGGAATTCACCCCTCCACTTT.

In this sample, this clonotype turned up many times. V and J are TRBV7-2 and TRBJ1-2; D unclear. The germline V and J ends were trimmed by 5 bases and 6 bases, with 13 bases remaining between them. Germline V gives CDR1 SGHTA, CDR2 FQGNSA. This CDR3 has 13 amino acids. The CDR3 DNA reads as TGTGCCAGCAGCAACGACCCGACGGATGGCTACACCTTC. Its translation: CASSNDPTDGYTF. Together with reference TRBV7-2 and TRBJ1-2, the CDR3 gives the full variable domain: GAGVSQSPSNKVTEKGKDVELRCDPISGHTALYWYRQSLGQGLEFLIYFQGNSAPDKSGLPSDRFSAERTGGSVSTLTIQRTQQEDSAVYLCASSNDPTDGYTFGSGTRLTVV.

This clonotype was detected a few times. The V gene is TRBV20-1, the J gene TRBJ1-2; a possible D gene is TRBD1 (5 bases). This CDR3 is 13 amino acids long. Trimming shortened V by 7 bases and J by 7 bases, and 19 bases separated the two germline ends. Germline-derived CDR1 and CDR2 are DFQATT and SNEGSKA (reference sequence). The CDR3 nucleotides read TGCAGTGTCCTTACTCAGGGAATCGGTGGCTACACCTTC. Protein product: CSVLTQGIGGYTF.

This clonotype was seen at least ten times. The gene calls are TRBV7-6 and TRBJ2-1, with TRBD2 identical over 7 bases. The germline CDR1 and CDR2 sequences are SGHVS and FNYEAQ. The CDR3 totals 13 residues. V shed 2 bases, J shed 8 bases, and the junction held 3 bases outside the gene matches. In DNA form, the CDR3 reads TGTGCCAGCAGCTTATCCCTAGCGGATGAGCAGTTCTTC. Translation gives CASSLSLADEQFF. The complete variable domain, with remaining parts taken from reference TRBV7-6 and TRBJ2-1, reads GAGVSQSPRYKVTKRGQDVALRCDPISGHVSLYWYRQALGQGPEFLTYFNYEAQQDKSGLPNDRFSAERPEGSISTLTIQRTEQRDSAMYRCASSLSLADEQFFGPGTRLTVL.

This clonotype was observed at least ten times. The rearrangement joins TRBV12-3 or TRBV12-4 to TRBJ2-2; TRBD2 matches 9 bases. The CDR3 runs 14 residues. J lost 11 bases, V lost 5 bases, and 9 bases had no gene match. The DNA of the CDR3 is TGTGCCAGCAGTCCCAGCGGGAGGCCCGCCGAGCTGTTTTTT. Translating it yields CASSPSGRPAELFF.

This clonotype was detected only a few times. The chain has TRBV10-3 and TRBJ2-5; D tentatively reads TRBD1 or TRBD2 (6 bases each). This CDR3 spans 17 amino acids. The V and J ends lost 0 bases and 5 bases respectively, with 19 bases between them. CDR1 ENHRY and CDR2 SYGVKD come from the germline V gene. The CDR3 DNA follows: TGTGCCATCAGTGAGTCGGCGGGGCAGGGGCTATGGGAGACCCAGTACTTC. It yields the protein CAISESAGQGLWETQYF.

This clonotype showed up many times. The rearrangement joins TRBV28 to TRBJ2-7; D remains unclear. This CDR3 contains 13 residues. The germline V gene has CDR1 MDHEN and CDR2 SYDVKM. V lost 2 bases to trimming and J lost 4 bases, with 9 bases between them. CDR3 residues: CASSLNSRYEQYF. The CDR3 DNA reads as TGTGCCAGCAGTTTAAATAGTCGATACGAGCAGTACTTC.

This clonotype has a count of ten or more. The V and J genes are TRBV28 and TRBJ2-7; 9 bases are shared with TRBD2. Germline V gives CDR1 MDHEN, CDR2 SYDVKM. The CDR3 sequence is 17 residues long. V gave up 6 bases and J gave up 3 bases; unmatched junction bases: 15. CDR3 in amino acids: CASSPGVVLAGYYEQYF. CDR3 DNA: TGTGCCAGCAGCCCAGGGGTGGTTCTAGCGGGATACTACGAGCAGTACTTC. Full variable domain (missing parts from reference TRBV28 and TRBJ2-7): DVKVTQSSRYLVKRTGEKVFLECVQDMDHENMFWYRQDPGLGLRLIYFSYDVKMKEKGDIPEGYSVSREKKERFSLILESASTNQTSMYLCASSPGVVLAGYYEQYFGPGTRLTVT.

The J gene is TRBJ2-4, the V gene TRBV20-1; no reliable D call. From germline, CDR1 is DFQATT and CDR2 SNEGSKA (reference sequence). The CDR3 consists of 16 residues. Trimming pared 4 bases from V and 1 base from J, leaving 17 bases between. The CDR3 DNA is TGCAGTGCTACGTTGACCGCTAGTAGGGCCAAAAACATTCAGTACTTC. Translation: CSATLTASRAKNIQYF.

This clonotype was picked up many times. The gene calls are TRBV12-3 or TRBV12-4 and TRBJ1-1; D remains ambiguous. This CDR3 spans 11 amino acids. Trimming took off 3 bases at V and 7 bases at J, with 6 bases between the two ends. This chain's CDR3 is CASSFGGEAFF. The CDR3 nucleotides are TGTGCCAGCAGTTTTGGAGGTGAAGCTTTCTTT.

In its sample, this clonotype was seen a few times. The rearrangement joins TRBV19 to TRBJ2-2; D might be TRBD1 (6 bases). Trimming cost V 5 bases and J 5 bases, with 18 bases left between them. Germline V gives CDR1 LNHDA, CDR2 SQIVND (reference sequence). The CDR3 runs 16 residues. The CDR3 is CASSLSQGRGTGELFF. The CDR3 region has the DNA TGTGCCAGTAGTCTAAGTCAGGGGCGCGGGACCGGGGAGCTGTTTTTT.

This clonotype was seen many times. The CDR3 coding sequence is TGTGCCAGCAGTGAACGGGGGGCAGACACTGAAGCTTTCTTT. Translated: CASSERGADTEAFF. This chain links TRBV6-1 with TRBJ1-1; perhaps TRBD1 as D (6 bases). This CDR3 spans 14 amino acids. V was shortened by 2 bases and J by 3 bases, with 10 bases between the two germline ends. Germline V gene data show CDR1 as MNHNS and CDR2 as SASEGT.

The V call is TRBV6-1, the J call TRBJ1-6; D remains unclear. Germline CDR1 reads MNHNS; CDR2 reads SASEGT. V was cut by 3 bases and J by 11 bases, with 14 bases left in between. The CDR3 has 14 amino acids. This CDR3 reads CASSDNRASPPLHF. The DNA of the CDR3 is TGTGCCAGCAGTGATAATCGGGCCTCCCCACCCCTCCACTTT.

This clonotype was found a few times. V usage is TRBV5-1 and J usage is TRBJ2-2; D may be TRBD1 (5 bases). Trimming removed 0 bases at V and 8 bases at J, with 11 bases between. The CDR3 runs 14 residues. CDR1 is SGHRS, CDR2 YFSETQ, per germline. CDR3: CASSLAAGSGELFF. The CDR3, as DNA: TGCGCCAGCAGCTTGGCAGCAGGGTCGGGGGAGCTGTTTTTT. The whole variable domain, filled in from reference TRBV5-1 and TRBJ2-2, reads KAGVTQTPRYLIKTRGQQVTLSCSPISGHRSVSWYQQTPGQGLQFLFEYFSETQRNKGNFPGRFSGRQFSNSRSEMNVSTLELGDSALYLCASSLAAGSGELFFGEGSRLTVL.

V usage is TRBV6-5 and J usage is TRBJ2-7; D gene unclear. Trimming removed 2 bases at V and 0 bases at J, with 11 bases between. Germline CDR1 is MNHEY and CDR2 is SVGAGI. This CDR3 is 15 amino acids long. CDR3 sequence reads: CASSYLFGSSYEQYF. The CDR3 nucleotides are TGTGCCAGCAGTTACCTATTCGGCAGCTCCTACGAGCAGTACTTC.